In its sample, the clone carrying this T cell receptor beta chain was seen a few times. Its antigen remains unidentified. This sample was included in a study of T cell repertoires in cytomegalovirus infection. Study overall: Both CMV infection and a matching HLA type were indicated by public TCR beta signatures.

General observations from the study: Accumulated public TCR beta family frequency recognized individuals carrying CMV together with the relevant HLA. Clonotype analysis showed dominance of the ex vivo response by HLA-C-restricted CMV-specific TCR beta clonotypes.

Via MiXCR, TCRdb re-called the reads, giving one row per CDR3 protein. The data contain about 300,000 distinct CDR3 sequences, around 9.1% of them singletons. Sequencing was performed on PBMCs. The source of this sequence is a human donor in good health (CMV status not recorded). Some clones in this sample may be carry-over from other donors' samples.

The CDR3 protein is CATSRIGQGNYEQYV. The CDR3 region has the DNA TGTGCCACCAGCAGAATCGGACAGGGGAACTACGAGCAGTACGTC. The V gene is TRBV15, the J gene TRBJ2-7; TRBD1 matches at 9 bases. Germline CDR1 LNHNV, CDR2 YYDKDF (reference sequence). The CDR3 is 15 amino acids. V lost 2 bases, J lost 3 bases, and 5 bases stayed unmatched.